A selection of T cell receptor beta chains follows, all from one sample in a study of T cells in Graves' hyperthyroidism and ophthalmopathy. A single record per CDR3 protein comes from TCRdb applying MiXCR to the multiplex PCR reads. Of around 430,000 distinct CDR3 sequences in the sample, 15% were seen once. The specimen was blood. The receptors were gathered from a woman younger than 45 with Graves' hyperthyroidism. CDR3s include the opening cysteine and the closing phenylalanine or tryptophan. The order of the fields is V gene, J gene, D gene, clone size, CDR3 DNA, CDR3 protein. A D gene is named only where the DNA matches it firmly. For some rows the clone size is stated as once, few or many, or as a class when expanded; others skip it.

>TRBV10-3|TRBJ1-2|-|many
TGTGCCATCAGTGAGTCAGGGGCCTCTCAACGGAACTATGGCTACACCTTC
CAISESGASQRNYGYTF
>TRBV3-1|TRBJ2-2|TRBD2|few
TGTGCCAGCAGCCAAGAACACTTGTTTGCGGGAGACACCGGGGAGCTGTTTTTT
CASSQEHLFAGDTGELFF
>TRBV11-2|TRBJ1-1|-|-
TGTGCCAGCAGCTTAATCTGGGGGGACACTGAAGCTTTCTTT
CASSLIWGDTEAFF
>TRBV2|TRBJ2-5|-|many
TGTGCCAGCAATGGGGCAGGGGTAGAGACCCAGTACTTC
CASNGAGVETQYF
>TRBV24-1|TRBJ2-1|TRBD1|many
TGTGCCACCGGGACAGGGGGCTCCTACAATGAGCAGTTCTTC
CATGTGGSYNEQFF
>TRBV2|TRBJ2-7|TRBD2|many
TGTGCCAGCAACGTAGCGGGAAGAAACGAGCAGTACTTC
CASNVAGRNEQYF
>TRBV7-9|TRBJ2-7|-|-
TGTGCCAGCAGCTTGGAGGGGGACAAGGGCGCCGAGCAGTACTTC
CASSLEGDKGAEQYF
>TRBV20-1|TRBJ1-3|TRBD1|many
TGCAGTGCTAGAGCCTCGGACAGGGCCAACACCATATATTTT
CSARASDRANTIYF
>TRBV29-1|TRBJ1-3|-|few
TGCAGCGTTGTTCAGAGGCTCTCTGGAAACACCATATATTTT
CSVVQRLSGNTIYF
>TRBV4-1|TRBJ2-1|TRBD2|-
TGCGCCAGCAGCCAAGATAGGACTAGCCATGAGCAGTTCTTC
CASSQDRTSHEQFF
>TRBV4-2|TRBJ2-7|-|-
TGTGCCAGCAGTCCGACAGCTGAAGCCTACGAGCAGTACTTC
CASSPTAEAYEQYF
>TRBV10-3|TRBJ2-7|-|few
TGTGCCATCAGCCCCACCCAGCCCTACGAGCAGTACTTC
CAISPTQPYEQYF
>TRBV19|TRBJ1-2|TRBD1|-
TGTGCCAGTAGTACGCCGGGACAGGGGGCTCTGAGCTACACCTTC
CASSTPGQGALSYTF
>TRBV10-3|TRBJ1-5|TRBD1|-
TGTGCCATCAGGAAGGACAGGGATAGCAATCAGCCCCAGCATTTT
CAIRKDRDSNQPQHF
>TRBV6-1|TRBJ2-7|TRBD2|-
TGTGCCAGCAGTGTCCTAGCGGGAGGATTTAACGAGCAGTACTTC
CASSVLAGGFNEQYF
>TRBV19|TRBJ2-1|TRBD1|-
TGTGCCAGTAGTTGGACAGGGGGGTCTAATGAGCAGTTCTTC
CASSWTGGSNEQFF
>TRBV12-3/TRBV12-4|TRBJ2-3|-|few
TGTGGCAGCACCCTCGGAGGTGTTGGCTCCCATACGCAGTATTTT
CGSTLGGVGSHTQYF
>TRBV27|TRBJ2-7|TRBD2|many
TGTGCCAGCAGCCGAAGCGGGAGCGATTCCTACGAGCAGTACTTC
CASSRSGSDSYEQYF
>TRBV20-1|TRBJ2-2|TRBD2|few
TGCAGTGCTATAAAAGGGCTAGCGGGAGGCTCCGGGGAGCTGTTTTTT
CSAIKGLAGGSGELFF
>TRBV9|TRBJ1-2|TRBD1|many
TGTGCCAGCAGCGTAGCTTCAACAGGGGGCACCTATGGCTACACCTTC
CASSVASTGGTYGYTF
>TRBV28|TRBJ2-1|-|-
TGTGCCAGCAGTCCTCCGCCTAGTCGGGGTGAGCAGTTCTTC
CASSPPPSRGEQFF
>TRBV7-9|TRBJ2-2|TRBD2|many
TGTGCCAGCAGCTTAACTAGCGAGAACACCGGGGAGCTGTTTTTT
CASSLTSENTGELFF
>TRBV5-6|TRBJ2-7|-|-
TGTGCCAGCAGCTTGGCTGAGTACGAGCAGTACTTC
CASSLAEYEQYF
>TRBV7-9|TRBJ2-1|TRBD1|-
TGTGCCAGCAGTCGAAACGGGGACAGGGCCGCCAATGAGCAGTTCTTC
CASSRNGDRAANEQFF
>TRBV28|TRBJ2-5|-|few
TGTGCCAGCAGCTCCCGGGGATCCGGGGAGACCCAGTACTTC
CASSSRGSGETQYF
>TRBV5-6|TRBJ2-1|-|few
TGTGCCAGCAGGGCGGGACTCAGTAGCTCCTACAATGAGCAGTTCTTC
CASRAGLSSSYNEQFF
>TRBV2|TRBJ1-2|TRBD1|few
TGTGCCAGCAGTGAACGACCGGGACAGGAGTATGGCTACACCTTC
CASSERPGQEYGYTF
>TRBV5-4|TRBJ2-2|TRBD2|-
TGTGCCAGCAGCTTGAGTGAGCGGGAGGACGAGCTGTTTTTT
CASSLSEREDELFF
>TRBV6-2/TRBV6-3|TRBJ2-5|TRBD2|few
TGTGCCAGCAGGGGTGGACTAGCCAGGGAGACCCAGTACTTC
CASRGGLARETQYF
>TRBV28|TRBJ2-2|-|few
TGTGCCAGCAGTTCGACCAGGTCGGACACCGGGGAGCTGTTTTTT
CASSSTRSDTGELFF
>TRBV9|TRBJ2-3|-|many
TGTGCCAGCAGCGAGACCGGGACTAGCACAGATACGCAGTATTTT
CASSETGTSTDTQYF
>TRBV3-1|TRBJ1-5|-|many
TGTGCCAGCAGCCAAATGGGGAGCAATCAGCCCCAGCATTTT
CASSQMGSNQPQHF
>TRBV12-3/TRBV12-4|TRBJ2-1|TRBD2|many
TGTGCCAGCAGGAGACTAGCGGGAGATTTAAGTGAGCAGTTCTTC
CASRRLAGDLSEQFF
>TRBV2|TRBJ2-7|TRBD2|once
TGTGCCAGCAGTGTTCCGGGACTAAGAGACGAGCAGTACTTC
CASSVPGLRDEQYF
>TRBV24-1|TRBJ2-7|TRBD2|-
TGTGCCACCGGGACTAGGTCCTACAATGAGCAGTACTTC
CATGTRSYNEQYF
>TRBV3-1|TRBJ1-5|-|-
TGTGCCAGCAGCCAAACAGGGATAGAACAGCCCCAGCATTTT
CASSQTGIEQPQHF
>TRBV5-1|TRBJ1-1|-|many
TGCGCCAGCAGCACTTCCGTCGGGTCGAACACTGAAGCTTTCTTT
CASSTSVGSNTEAFF
>TRBV10-3|TRBJ2-3|TRBD2|few
TGTGCCATAGCGGGAGGGGTGCCAGATACGCAGTATTTT
CAIAGGVPDTQYF
>TRBV27|TRBJ2-1|TRBD2|-
TGTGCCAGCAGTTTATTATTCGGACTAGCGGTTGATGAGCAGTTCTTC
CASSLLFGLAVDEQFF
>TRBV29-1|TRBJ2-7|TRBD1|few
TGCAGCGTTCAGTCCGGGACAGTGTACGAGCAGTACTTC
CSVQSGTVYEQYF
>TRBV20-1|TRBJ1-3|-|-
TGCAGTGCTACTCCTGCGAGCTCTGGAAACACCATATATTTT
CSATPASSGNTIYF
>TRBV20-1|TRBJ2-1|TRBD2|few
TGCAGTGCTAGGGGACTAGCGGGAGGGCCTTCCGGGATTGAGCAGTTCTTC
CSARGLAGGPSGIEQFF
>TRBV27|TRBJ2-7|TRBD1|few
TGTGCCAGCAGTTTATACTGGACAGGGGTGAACGAGCAGTACTTC
CASSLYWTGVNEQYF
>TRBV24-1|TRBJ2-2|-|-
TGTGCCACCAGTGTTCGGGATCCCGGGGAGCTGTTTTTT
CATSVRDPGELFF
>TRBV7-7|TRBJ2-2|TRBD2|-
TGTGCTAGCAGCTCCCGTAGTAGCGGGAGTGCCGGGGAGCTGTTTTTT
CASSSRSSGSAGELFF